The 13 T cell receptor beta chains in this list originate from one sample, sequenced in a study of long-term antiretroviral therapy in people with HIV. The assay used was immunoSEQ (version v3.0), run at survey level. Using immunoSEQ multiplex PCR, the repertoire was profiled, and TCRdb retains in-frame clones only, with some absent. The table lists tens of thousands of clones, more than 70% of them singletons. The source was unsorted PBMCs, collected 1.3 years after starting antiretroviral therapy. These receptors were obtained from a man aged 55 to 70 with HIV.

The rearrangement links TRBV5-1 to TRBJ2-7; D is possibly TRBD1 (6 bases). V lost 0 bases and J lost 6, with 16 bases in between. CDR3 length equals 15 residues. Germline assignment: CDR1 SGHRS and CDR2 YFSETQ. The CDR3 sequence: CASSLGQRGGVEQYF. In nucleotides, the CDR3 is TGCGCCAGCAGCTTGGGTCAGCGTGGGGGCGTCGAGCAGTACTTC.

The CDR3 bases are TGTGCCAGCAGTTTCAGAGGGGTCATGAACACTGAAGCTTTCTTT. Its protein is CASSFRGVMNTEAFF. The chain joins TRBV6-5 to TRBJ1-1; tentative D call: TRBD1 (5 bases). V dropped 4 bases and J dropped 0 bases, with 12 bases sitting between them. The CDR3 is made up of 15 amino acids. Per germline, CDR1 MNHEY and CDR2 SVGAGI.

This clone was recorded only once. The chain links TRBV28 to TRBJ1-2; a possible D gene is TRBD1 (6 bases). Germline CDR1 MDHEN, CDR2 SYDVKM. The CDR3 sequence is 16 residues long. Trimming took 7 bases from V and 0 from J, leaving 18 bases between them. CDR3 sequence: CASTTVGGQANYGYTF. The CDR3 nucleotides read TGTGCCAGCACCACCGTGGGGGGGCAAGCTAACTATGGCTACACCTTC.

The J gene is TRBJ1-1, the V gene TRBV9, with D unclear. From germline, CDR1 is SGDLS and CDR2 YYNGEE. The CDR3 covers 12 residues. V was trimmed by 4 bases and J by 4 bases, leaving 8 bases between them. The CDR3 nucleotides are TGTGCCAGCAGCCCTTGGGGCACTGAAGCTTTCTTT. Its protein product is CASSPWGTEAFF. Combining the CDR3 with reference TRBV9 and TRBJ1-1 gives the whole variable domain DSGVTQTPKHLITATGQRVTLRCSPRSGDLSVYWYQQSLDQGLQFLIQYYNGEERAKGNILERFSAQQFPDLHSELNLSSLELGDSALYFCASSPWGTEAFFGQGTRLTVV.

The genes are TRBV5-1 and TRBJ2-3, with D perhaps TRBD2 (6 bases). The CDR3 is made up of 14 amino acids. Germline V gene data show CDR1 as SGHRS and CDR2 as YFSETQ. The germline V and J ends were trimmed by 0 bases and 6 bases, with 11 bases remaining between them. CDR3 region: CASSLVGRIDTQYF. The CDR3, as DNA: TGCGCCAGCAGCTTGGTAGGGAGGATCGATACGCAGTATTTT.

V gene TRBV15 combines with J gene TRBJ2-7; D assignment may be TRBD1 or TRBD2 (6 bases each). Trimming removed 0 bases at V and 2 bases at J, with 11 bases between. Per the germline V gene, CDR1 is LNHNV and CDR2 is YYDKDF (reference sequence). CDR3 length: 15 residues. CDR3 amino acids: CATSRDRGGPYEQYF. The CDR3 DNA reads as TGTGCCACCAGCAGAGACAGGGGAGGACCCTACGAGCAGTACTTC.

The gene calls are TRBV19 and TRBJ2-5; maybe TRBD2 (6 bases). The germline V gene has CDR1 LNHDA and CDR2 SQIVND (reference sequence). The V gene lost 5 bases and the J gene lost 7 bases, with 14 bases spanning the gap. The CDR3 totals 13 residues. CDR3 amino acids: CASSAGRTGTQYF. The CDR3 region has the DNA TGTGCCAGTAGTGCTGGGAGGACGGGGACCCAGTACTTC.

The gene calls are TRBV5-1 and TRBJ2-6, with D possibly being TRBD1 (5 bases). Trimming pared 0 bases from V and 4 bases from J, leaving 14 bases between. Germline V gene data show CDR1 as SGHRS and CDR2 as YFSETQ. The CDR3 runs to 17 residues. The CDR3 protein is CASSLDSSSGGANVLTF. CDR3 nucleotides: TGCGCCAGCAGCTTGGACAGCTCCTCAGGGGGGGCCAACGTCCTGACTTTC.

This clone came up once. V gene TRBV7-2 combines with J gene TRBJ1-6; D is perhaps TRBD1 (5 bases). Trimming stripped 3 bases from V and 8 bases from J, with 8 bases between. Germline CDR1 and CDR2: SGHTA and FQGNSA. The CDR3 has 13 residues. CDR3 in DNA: TGTGCCAGCAGCTTCGGGGGGGATTCACCCCTCCACTTT. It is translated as CASSFGGDSPLHF.

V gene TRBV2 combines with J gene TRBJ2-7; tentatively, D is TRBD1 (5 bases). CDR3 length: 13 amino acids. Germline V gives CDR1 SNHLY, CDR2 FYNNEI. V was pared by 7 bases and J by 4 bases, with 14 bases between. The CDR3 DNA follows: TGTGCCAGCAATGGAGACAGACATTACGAGCAGTACTTC. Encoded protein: CASNGDRHYEQYF.

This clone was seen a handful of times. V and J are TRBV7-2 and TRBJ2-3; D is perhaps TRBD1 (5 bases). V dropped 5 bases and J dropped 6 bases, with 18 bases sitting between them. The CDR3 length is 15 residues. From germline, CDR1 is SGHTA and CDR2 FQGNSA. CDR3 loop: CASSQGAIKGDTQYF. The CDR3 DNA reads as TGTGCCAGCAGCCAGGGCGCGATCAAAGGGGATACGCAGTATTTT.

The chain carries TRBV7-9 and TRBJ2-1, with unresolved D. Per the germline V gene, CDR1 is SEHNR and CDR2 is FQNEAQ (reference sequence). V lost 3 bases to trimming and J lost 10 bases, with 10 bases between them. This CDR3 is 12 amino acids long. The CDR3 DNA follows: TGTGCCAGCAGCTTTGACTTGTTCGAGCAGTTCTTC. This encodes CASSFDLFEQFF. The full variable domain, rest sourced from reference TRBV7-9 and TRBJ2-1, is DTGVSQNPRHKITKRGQNVTFRCDPISEHNRLYWYRQTLGQGPEFLTYFQNEAQLEKSRLLSDRFSAERPKGSFSTLEIQRTEQGDSAMYLCASSFDLFEQFFGPGTRLTVL.

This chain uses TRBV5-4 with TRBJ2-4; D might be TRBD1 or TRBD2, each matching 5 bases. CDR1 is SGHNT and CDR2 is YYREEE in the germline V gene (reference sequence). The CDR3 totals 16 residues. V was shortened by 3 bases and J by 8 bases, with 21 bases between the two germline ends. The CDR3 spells CASSSSATAQLDIQYF. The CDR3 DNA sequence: TGTGCCAGCAGCTCGAGTGCGACAGCCCAACTAGACATTCAGTACTTC.